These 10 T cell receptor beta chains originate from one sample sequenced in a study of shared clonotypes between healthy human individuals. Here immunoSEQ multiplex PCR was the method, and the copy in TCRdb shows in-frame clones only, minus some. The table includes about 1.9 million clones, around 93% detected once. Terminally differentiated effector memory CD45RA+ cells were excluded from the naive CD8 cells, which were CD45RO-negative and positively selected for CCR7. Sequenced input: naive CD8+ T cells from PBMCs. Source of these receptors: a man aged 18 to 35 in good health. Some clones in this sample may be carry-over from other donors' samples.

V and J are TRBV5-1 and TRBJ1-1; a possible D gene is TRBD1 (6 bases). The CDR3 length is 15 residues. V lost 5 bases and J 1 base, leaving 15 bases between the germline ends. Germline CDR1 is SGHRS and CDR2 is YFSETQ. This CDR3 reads CASRAAGEKNTEAFF. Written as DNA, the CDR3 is TGCGCCAGCAGGGCCGCAGGGGAGAAGAACACTGAAGCTTTCTTT. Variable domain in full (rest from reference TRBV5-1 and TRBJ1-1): KAGVTQTPRYLIKTRGQQVTLSCSPISGHRSVSWYQQTPGQGLQFLFEYFSETQRNKGNFPGRFSGRQFSNSRSEMNVSTLELGDSALYLCASRAAGEKNTEAFFGQGTRLTVV.

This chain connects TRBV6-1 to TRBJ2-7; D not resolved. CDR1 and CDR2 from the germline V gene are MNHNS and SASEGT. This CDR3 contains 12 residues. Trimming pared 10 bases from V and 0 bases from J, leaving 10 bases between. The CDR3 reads CAISSGSYEQYF. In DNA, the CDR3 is TGTGCCATCTCCTCGGGCTCCTACGAGCAGTACTTC.

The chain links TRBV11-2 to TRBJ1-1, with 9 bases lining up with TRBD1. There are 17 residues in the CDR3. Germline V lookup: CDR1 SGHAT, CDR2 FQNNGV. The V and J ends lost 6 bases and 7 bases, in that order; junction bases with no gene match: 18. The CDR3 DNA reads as TGTGCCAGCAGAGATAGAGGCGACAGGGGGTTCCTTGATGAAGCTTTCTTT. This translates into CASRDRGDRGFLDEAFF.

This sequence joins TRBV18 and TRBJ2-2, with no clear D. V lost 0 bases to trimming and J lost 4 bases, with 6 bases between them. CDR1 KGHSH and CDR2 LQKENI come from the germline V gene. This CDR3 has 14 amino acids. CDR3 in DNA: TGTGCCAGCTCACCACCGGAGACCACCGGGGAGCTGTTTTTT. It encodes CASSPPETTGELFF. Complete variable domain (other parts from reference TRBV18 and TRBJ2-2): NAGVMQNPRHLVRRRGQEARLRCSPMKGHSHVYWYRQLPEEGLKFMVYLQKENIIDESGMPKERFSAEFPKEGPSILRIQQVVRGDSAAYFCASSPPETTGELFFGEGSRLTVL.

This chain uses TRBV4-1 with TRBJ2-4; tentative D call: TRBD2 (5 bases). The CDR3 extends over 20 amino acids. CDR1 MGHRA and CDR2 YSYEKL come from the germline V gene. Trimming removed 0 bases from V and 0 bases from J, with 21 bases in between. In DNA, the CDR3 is TGCGCCAGCAGCCAAGATCGGAGAGGGTCGGAGGAGATAGCCAAAAACATTCAGTACTTC. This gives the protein CASSQDRRGSEEIAKNIQYF.

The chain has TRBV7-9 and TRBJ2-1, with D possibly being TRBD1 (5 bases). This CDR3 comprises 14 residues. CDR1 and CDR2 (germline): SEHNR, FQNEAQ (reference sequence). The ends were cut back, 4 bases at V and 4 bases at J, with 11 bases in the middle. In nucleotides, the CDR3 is TGTGCCAGCAGCTGGGGCGCAAGGTACAATGAGCAGTTCTTC. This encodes CASSWGARYNEQFF.

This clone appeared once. CDR3 DNA sequence: TGCGCCAGCAGCTCCCTCGAGCCGCGCTCCTACAATGAGCAGTTCTTC. Amino acids: CASSSLEPRSYNEQFF. This chain uses TRBV5-1 with TRBJ2-1; D remains unclear. The germline V gene encodes CDR1 SGHRS and CDR2 YFSETQ. V was clipped by 3 bases and J by 0 bases, with 13 bases between them. The CDR3 has 16 amino acids.

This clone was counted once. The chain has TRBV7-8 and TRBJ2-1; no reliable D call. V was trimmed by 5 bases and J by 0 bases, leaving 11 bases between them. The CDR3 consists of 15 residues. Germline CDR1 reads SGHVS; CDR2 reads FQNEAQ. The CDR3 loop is CASSPLQSSYNEQFF. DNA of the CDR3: TGTGCCAGCAGCCCGTTACAAAGCTCCTACAATGAGCAGTTCTTC.

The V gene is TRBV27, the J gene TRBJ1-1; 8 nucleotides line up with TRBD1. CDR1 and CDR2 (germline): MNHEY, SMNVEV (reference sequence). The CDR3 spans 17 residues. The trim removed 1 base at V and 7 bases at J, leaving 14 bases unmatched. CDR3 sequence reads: CASSLYRGDLNGDEAFF. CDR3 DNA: TGTGCCAGCAGTTTATACAGGGGGGACCTTAACGGGGATGAAGCTTTCTTT.

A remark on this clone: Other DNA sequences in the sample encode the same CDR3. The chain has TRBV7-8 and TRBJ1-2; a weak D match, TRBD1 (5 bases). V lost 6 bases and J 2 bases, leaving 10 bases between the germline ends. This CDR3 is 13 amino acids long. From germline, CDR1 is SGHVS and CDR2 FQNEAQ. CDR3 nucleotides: TGTGCCAGCAGTGAGGGGAGAAACTATGGCTACACCTTC. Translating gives CASSEGRNYGYTF.